These 30 T cell receptor beta chains were sequenced from one sample in a study of blood T cells in healthy people across ages (dated by TCRdb to between 2014 and 2016). The library was prepared using 5' RACE. TCRdb shows the sequencer as Illumina HiSeq 2500. A second PCR of roughly 6 to 11 cycles was performed with a sample-barcoded 5' primer and a J-beta primer mix. TCRdb reprocessed the public reads (quality trimming at Q25 with fastp, clone calling with MiXCR) and kept in-frame beta chains. Rows are combined by CDR3 protein, so each entry shows the most common genes and DNA. The sample data list under 1,100,000 distinct CDR3 sequences, and approximately 25% of these were observed just once. Less than 0.75% of the sample belongs to the ten largest clones. Separately, the same data were catalogued under a study of T cells of mothers and their children.

The sequenced sample consisted of blood. The source of these receptors is a girl aged 2 to 10 in good health.

This clonotype was observed a few times. The rearrangement uses TRBV12-3 or TRBV12-4 and TRBJ1-5; D remains unclear. Trimming removed 6 bases from V and 0 bases from J, with 6 bases in between. The CDR3 contains 13 residues. The CDR3 DNA is TGTGCCAGCAGGGCGGGTAGCAATCAGCCCCAGCATTTT. It translates to CASRAGSNQPQHF.

This clonotype was counted between two and nine times. The J gene is TRBJ2-1, the V gene TRBV20-1; D call uncertain. The ends were cut back, 3 bases at V and 0 bases at J, with 9 bases in the middle. Germline V lookup: CDR1 DFQATT, CDR2 SNEGSKA (reference sequence). This CDR3 spans 14 amino acids. Here the CDR3 DNA reads TGCAGTGCTAGCCCAATAAGCTCCTACAATGAGCAGTTCTTC. Protein sequence: CSASPISSYNEQFF.

The chain is built from TRBV5-1 and TRBJ2-7; D uncertain. The CDR3 totals 16 residues. Germline CDR1 and CDR2: SGHRS and YFSETQ. Trimming pared 3 bases from V and 2 bases from J, leaving 18 bases between. The CDR3 DNA follows: TGCGCCAGCAGCTCCGTGGCAGGTGACTCCCCCTACGAGCAGTACTTC. Translating gives CASSSVAGDSPYEQYF.

The gene calls are TRBV5-1 and TRBJ2-1; 8 bases match TRBD2. CDR3 length equals 15 residues. V dropped 4 bases and J dropped 5; count of bases not matched to a gene: 8. From germline, CDR1 is SGHRS and CDR2 YFSETQ. The CDR3 region is CASSVSGGGNNEQFF. DNA of the CDR3: TGCGCCAGCAGCGTGAGCGGGGGTGGCAACAATGAGCAGTTCTTC.

V and J are TRBV12-3 or TRBV12-4 and TRBJ2-5; D not certain. Trimming pared 6 bases from V and 4 bases from J, leaving 12 bases between. This CDR3 comprises 13 residues. In nucleotides, the CDR3 is TGTGCCAGCAGCCCCCTTAACGCAGAGACCCAGTACTTC. It specifies CASSPLNAETQYF.

This clonotype appeared a few times. The chain uses TRBV7-3 and TRBJ2-1, with D tentatively TRBD1 or TRBD2 (5 bases each). This CDR3 region has 17 residues. Trimming shortened V by 5 bases and J by 0 bases, and 17 bases separated the two germline ends. Germline V gene data show CDR1 as SGHTA and CDR2 as FQGTGA. The CDR3 here is CASSLMAEGRSYNEQFF. CDR3 DNA sequence: TGTGCCAGCAGCCTAATGGCCGAGGGACGCTCCTACAATGAGCAGTTCTTC.

The rearrangement joins TRBV3-1 to TRBJ1-4, with 10 positions matching TRBD1. The CDR3 sequence is 16 residues long. The germline V gene has CDR1 LGHDT and CDR2 YNNKEL (reference sequence). The junction had 3 bases not matched to a gene; V was cut back by 0 bases and J by 5 bases. The CDR3 sequence: CASSQDLGQGNEKLFF. CDR3 nucleotide sequence: TGTGCCAGCAGCCAAGATTTGGGACAGGGGAATGAAAAACTGTTTTTT.

This clonotype was counted a few times. A junction end diverges from the germline sequence, so it may reflect a read error. The genes are TRBV3-1 and TRBJ2-7, with unresolved D. This CDR3 has 14 amino acids. The V gene's germline CDR1 is LGHDT and CDR2 YNNKEL (reference sequence). CDR3 sequence: CANSQDQTGYEQYF. The CDR3 bases are TGTGCCAACAGCCAAGATCAAACGGGCTACGAGCAGTACTTC.

The chain uses TRBV9 and TRBJ1-6; 9 nucleotides match TRBD1. The CDR3 spans 14 residues. In germline, CDR1 is SGDLS, CDR2 YYNGEE. V lost 4 bases, J lost 7 bases, and 3 bases stayed unmatched. The CDR3 spells CASSYGTGNSPLHF. The CDR3 nucleotides read TGTGCCAGCAGCTATGGGACAGGGAATTCACCCCTCCACTTT. Looking up the rest from reference TRBV9 and TRBJ1-6 gives the full variable domain: DSGVTQTPKHLITATGQRVTLRCSPRSGDLSVYWYQQSLDQGLQFLIQYYNGEERAKGNILERFSAQQFPDLHSELNLSSLELGDSALYFCASSYGTGNSPLHFGNGTRLTVT.

V and J are TRBV7-9 and TRBJ2-7; tentative D call: TRBD1 (5 bases). Germline V CDR1 and CDR2: SEHNR, FQNEAQ (reference sequence). The V end lost 6 bases, the J end lost 2 bases, and 11 bases lay between the germline ends. This CDR3 is built from 13 residues. CDR3 region: CASSMARAYEQYF. The CDR3 nucleotides read TGTGCCAGCAGTATGGCCAGGGCCTACGAGCAGTACTTC.

This clonotype came up a few times. V is TRBV11-2 and J is TRBJ2-1, with D unclear. Trimming took 5 bases from V and 9 from J, leaving 14 bases between them. The germline CDR1 and CDR2 sequences are SGHAT and FQNNGV. The length of the CDR3 is 13 residues. DNA of the CDR3: TGTGCCAGCAGCCTAAACGGTGACACTGAGCAGTTCTTC. Protein: CASSLNGDTEQFF. The variable domain in full, with the rest retrieved from reference TRBV11-2 and TRBJ2-1, is EAGVAQSPRYKIIEKRQSVAFWCNPISGHATLYWYQQILGQGPKLLIQFQNNGVVDDSQLPKDRFSAERLKGVDSTLKIQPAKLEDSAVYLCASSLNGDTEQFFGPGTRLTVL.

This clonotype was detected only a few times. The chain employs TRBV4-3 and TRBJ2-5, with TRBD1 matching over 8 bases. The J call may be faulty, since TRBJ2-1 better matches the DNA end. CDR1 LGHNA and CDR2 YSLEER come from the germline V gene. This CDR3 is built from 15 residues. DNA of the CDR3: TGCGCCAGCAGCCCAGATGGGACAGGACACAATGAGCAGTTCTTC. This encodes CASSPDGTGHNEQFF.

Comments on this clonotype: The missing conserved phenylalanine or tryptophan at the end of this CDR3 makes a read error likely. The DNA is omitted, as the CDR3 cannot be located on it reliably, and the CDR3 follows TCRdb's listing. V gene TRBV14 combines with J gene TRBJ1-2; TRBD1, the table's D call, lacks a check against the DNA. The CDR3 is 13 residues long, ends included. Germline V gene sequence: CDR1 SGHDN, CDR2 FVKESK. Here the CDR3 reads CASSQGVDAQRLI.

To note about this clonotype: One end of the junction varies from germline; a read error may be responsible. The chain carries TRBV7-9 and TRBJ2-1, with D perhaps TRBD2 (5 bases). The CDR3 loop spans 14 amino acids. Germline V gene data show CDR1 as SEHNR and CDR2 as FQNEAQ (reference sequence). The CDR3 reads CASSLARANDEQLF. CDR3 DNA sequence: TGTGCCAGCAGCTTAGCGAGGGCTAACGATGAGCAGCTCTTC.

The V call is TRBV12-5, the J call TRBJ1-5; 9 bases are a match to TRBD1. The CDR3 runs 16 residues. The V and J ends lost 3 bases and 4 bases, in that order; junction bases with no gene match: 7. CDR1 is LGHNT, CDR2 FRNRAP, per germline. The DNA for the CDR3 is TGTGCTAGTGGTTTCACAGGGGGCGCAGAGAATCAGCCCCAGCATTTT. Amino acids: CASGFTGGAENQPQHF.

This clonotype was seen more than once but under ten times. The chain joins TRBV5-6 to TRBJ2-7; the D gene is possibly TRBD1 (6 bases). The germline gives CDR1 SGHDT, CDR2 YYEEEE. This CDR3 region has 15 residues. Deletions cut 2 bases from V and 5 bases from J, with 17 bases between. The CDR3 region has the DNA TGTGCCAGCAGCTTCGTCCCAGGACAGCGAGACGAGCAGTACTTC. As protein: CASSFVPGQRDEQYF.

The rearrangement uses TRBV29-1 and TRBJ2-3; D remains unclear. The CDR3 totals 10 residues. Germline CDR1 is SQVTM and CDR2 is ANQGSEA. The CDR3 reads CSLMDDTQYF. DNA for the CDR3: TGCAGTTTGATGGACGATACGCAGTATTTT.

The rearrangement links TRBV6-2 or TRBV6-3 to TRBJ2-1; no firm D call. This CDR3 has 14 amino acids. Germline lookup yields CDR1 MNHEY and CDR2 SVGEGT. V lost 4 bases to trimming and J lost 6 bases, with 13 bases between them. The CDR3 nucleotides read TGTGCCAGCAGTTTAGAACTACGTGTCAATGAGCAGTTCTTC. It encodes CASSLELRVNEQFF.

The chain links TRBV3-1 to TRBJ2-7; possible D gene TRBD2, 6 bases. V shed 3 bases and J shed 3 bases, with 18 bases lying between them. This CDR3 is built from 16 residues. In germline, CDR1 is LGHDT, CDR2 YNNKEL (reference sequence). As DNA, the CDR3 is TGTGCCAGCAGCCAGGCAACTAGCCTGTTGATCTACGAGCAGTACTTC. Its protein is CASSQATSLLIYEQYF.

The chain combines TRBV7-9 with TRBJ2-7, with unresolved D. This CDR3 has 11 amino acids. Germline loops: CDR1 SEHNR, CDR2 FQNEAQ (reference sequence). V lost 8 bases and J 7 bases, leaving 12 bases between the germline ends. The CDR3 here is CASGVSYEQYF. Written as DNA, the CDR3 is TGTGCCAGCGGGGTTTCTTATGAGCAGTACTTC.

The CDR3 region has the DNA TGCGCCAGCAGCCGATCCTGGTTTTCTGGAAACACCATATATTTT. It yields the protein CASSRSWFSGNTIYF. This rearrangement joins TRBV4-1 to TRBJ1-3; unclear D gene. Trimming cost V 4 bases and J 1 base, with 11 bases left between them. The CDR3 is 15 residues long. Germline loops: CDR1 MGHRA, CDR2 YSYEKL.

This clonotype has a handful of counts. The chain employs TRBV20-1 and TRBJ1-5, with D perhaps matching TRBD1 (5 bases). The CDR3 has 16 residues. V was trimmed by 0 bases and J by 1 base, leaving 13 bases between them. From germline, CDR1 is DFQATT and CDR2 SNEGSKA (reference sequence). The CDR3 region is CSARDQGGGSNQPQHF. The CDR3 DNA reads TGCAGTGCTAGAGATCAGGGTGGGGGAAGCAATCAGCCCCAGCATTTT.

This clonotype occurred a few times. V and J are TRBV19 and TRBJ2-5; 8 nucleotides line up with TRBD2. The DNA end lines up better with TRBJ2-7; the J call may be wrong. This CDR3 has 13 residues. Germline CDR1 is LNHDA and CDR2 is SQIVND (reference sequence). As DNA, the CDR3 is TGTGCCAGTAGTGTCGTCCTAGCGGGCGAGCAGTACTTC. As protein: CASSVVLAGEQYF.

This chain connects TRBV12-3 or TRBV12-4 to TRBJ1-5; D is possibly TRBD1 (6 bases). The ends were cut back, 6 bases at V and 6 bases at J, with 21 bases in the middle. This CDR3 is 16 amino acids long. CDR3: CASSPSRAGAGQPQHF. CDR3 nucleotide sequence: TGTGCCAGCAGCCCAAGTCGAGCAGGGGCAGGTCAGCCCCAGCATTTT.

The J gene is TRBJ1-4, the V gene TRBV7-2, with D possibly being TRBD1 (6 bases). The CDR3 has 14 residues. Germline CDR1 is SGHTA and CDR2 is FQGNSA. The ends were cut back, 6 bases at V and 4 bases at J, with 12 bases in the middle. The CDR3 region has the DNA TGTGCCAGCAGATACAGGGCCAGTAATGAAAAACTGTTTTTT. This translates into CASRYRASNEKLFF.

In its sample, this clonotype was seen a few times. The V gene is TRBV12-3 or TRBV12-4, the J gene TRBJ2-5; 8 positions match TRBD1. With 6 bases clipped from V and 6 bases from J, the junction kept 9 bases outside the gene matches. CDR3 length: 14 amino acids. CDR3 loop: CASRSLGQGKTQYF. As DNA, the CDR3 is TGTGCCAGCAGATCCCTTGGACAGGGCAAGACCCAGTACTTC.

In its sample, this clonotype was seen many times. The chain carries TRBV28 and TRBJ2-7, with a weak D call TRBD1 (6 bases). CDR3 length equals 15 residues. Trimming left V 6 bases short and J 1 base short, with 16 bases between. Germline V gene data show CDR1 as MDHEN and CDR2 as SYDVKM. Here the CDR3 reads CASRYLTGTSYEQYF. The CDR3 nucleotides read TGTGCCAGCAGATATCTAACCGGGACATCCTACGAGCAGTACTTC.

This clonotype occurred a few times. The genes are TRBV20-1 and TRBJ1-4; no clear D. This CDR3 spans 14 amino acids. Trimming shortened V by 6 bases and J by 0 bases, and 11 bases separated the two germline ends. Germline lookup yields CDR1 DFQATT and CDR2 SNEGSKA (reference sequence). The CDR3 protein is CSAVWGATNEKLFF. The CDR3 DNA follows: TGCAGTGCAGTTTGGGGTGCAACTAATGAAAAACTGTTTTTT.

There are a few counts of this clonotype. This chain links TRBV12-5 with TRBJ2-7; D may be TRBD1 (6 bases). The CDR3 is made up of 15 amino acids. Germline assignment: CDR1 LGHNT and CDR2 FRNRAP. V was cut by 7 bases and J by 3 bases, with 19 bases left in between. CDR3: CASAAPPRTVYEQYF. The CDR3 DNA follows: TGTGCTAGTGCCGCCCCCCCTCGGACAGTCTACGAGCAGTACTTC.

V usage is TRBV20-1 and J usage is TRBJ2-5; D perhaps matches TRBD2 (6 bases). Trimming shortened V by 0 bases and J by 1 base, and 12 bases separated the two germline ends. The CDR3 totals 15 residues. From germline, CDR1 is DFQATT and CDR2 SNEGSKA (reference sequence). Written as DNA, the CDR3 is TGCAGTGCTAGAGATGTTGCGGGGAGCCAAGAGACCCAGTACTTC. Protein sequence: CSARDVAGSQETQYF.